Listed below are T cell receptor beta chains from one sample, sequenced in a study of beta chain features in type 1 diabetes. The method was immunoSEQ multiplex PCR; TCRdb's version includes in-frame clones alone and lacks a portion of them. The repertoire holds approximately 170,000 clones, 7.8% seen once, with approximately 1% in the top ten. The sequencing sample was made of central memory CD4+ T cells from blood. These receptors were obtained from a woman aged 40-49 years with type 1 diabetes. The CDR3 runs from the conserved cysteine through the conserved F or W. The order of the fields is J gene, V gene, CDR3 length, clone size, D gene, CDR3 protein, CDR3 DNA. D genes are given only for firm matches. The size entry is marked missing in some rows and otherwise reads once, few, many or a size class.

TRBJ2-3 | TRBV9 | 14 | - | - | CASSGGGRTDTQYF | TGTGCCAGCAGCGGCGGCGGGCGCACAGATACGCAGTATTTT
TRBJ2-1 | TRBV28 | 11 | many | - | CASSLYNEQFF | TGTGCCAGCAGCCTTTACAATGAGCAGTTCTTC
TRBJ2-7 | TRBV19 | 12 | once | - | CASSADRFEQYF | TGTGCCAGTAGTGCGGACAGATTCGAGCAGTACTTC
TRBJ2-7 | TRBV11-2 | 13 | few | - | CASSSIRAYEQYF | TGTGCCAGCAGCTCGATACGAGCCTACGAGCAGTACTTC
TRBJ1-1 | TRBV5-1 | 14 | many | - | CASSSRTANTEAFF | TGCGCCAGCAGCTCCCGGACAGCGAACACTGAAGCTTTCTTT
TRBJ2-1 | TRBV10-3 | 13 | - | TRBD2 | CALQRDRGNEQFF | TGTGCCCTCCAGCGGGATCGGGGTAATGAGCAGTTCTTC
TRBJ2-7 | TRBV5-4 | 14 | - | TRBD1 | CASKTGTGVYEQYF | TGTGCCAGCAAGACCGGGACAGGGGTCTACGAGCAGTACTTC
TRBJ1-5 | TRBV5-1 | 14 | few | - | CASSLDGLNQPQHF | TGCGCCAGCAGCTTGGATGGCCTCAATCAGCCCCAGCATTTT
TRBJ2-7 | TRBV28 | 13 | - | - | CASSYGAFYEQYF | TGTGCCAGCAGCTACGGAGCATTCTACGAGCAGTACTTC
TRBJ1-4 | TRBV11-2 | 15 | few | - | CASSPSPLRGEKLFF | TGTGCCAGCAGCCCCTCCCCCCTGCGCGGGGAAAAACTGTTTTTT
TRBJ2-3 | TRBV7-9 | 13 | few | - | CASSSTGPDTQYF | TGTGCCAGCAGCTCTACGGGTCCAGATACGCAGTATTTT
TRBJ1-5 | TRBV7-9 | 11 | - | - | CASSLGADVHF | TGTGCCAGCAGCTTGGGCGCAGATGTCCATTTT
TRBJ1-6 | TRBV7-2 | 12 | few | - | CASSTSDSPLHF | TGTGCCAGCAGCACCTCAGACAGTCCCCTCCACTTT
TRBJ2-2 | TRBV11-2 | 13 | few | - | CASSLVDTGELFF | TGTGCCAGCAGTCTTGTAGACACCGGGGAGCTGTTTTTT
TRBJ1-5 | TRBV6-6 | 13 | - | - | CASSYSEYQPQHF | TGTGCCAGCAGTTACTCGGAGTATCAGCCCCAGCATTTT
TRBJ2-1 | TRBV7-7 | 12 | - | - | CASSLVGGEQFF | TGTGCTAGCAGCTTAGTGGGCGGGGAGCAGTTCTTC
TRBJ2-7 | TRBV7-3 | 14 | few | - | CASSSEGGTYEQYF | TGTGCCAGCAGCTCAGAGGGCGGTACCTACGAGCAGTACTTC
TRBJ2-3 | TRBV27 | 15 | - | TRBD2 | CASSFGRGNTDTQYF | TGTGCCAGCAGTTTCGGGCGGGGGAACACAGATACGCAGTATTTT
TRBJ2-5 | TRBV6-6 | 15 | few | TRBD1 | CASSYSPGQGETQYF | TGTGCCAGCAGTTACTCACCCGGACAGGGAGAGACCCAGTACTTC
TRBJ2-1 | TRBV7-3 | 15 | few | TRBD2 | CASSATSGGYNEQFF | TGTGCCAGCAGCGCGACTAGCGGGGGATACAATGAGCAGTTCTTC
TRBJ2-1 | TRBV7-9 | 16 | few | TRBD2 | CASSLGGAGDYNEQFF | TGTGCCAGCAGCCTGGGAGGAGCGGGAGACTACAATGAGCAGTTCTTC
TRBJ2-3 | TRBV18 | 18 | many | TRBD1 | CASSPVGTGGFEADTQYF | TGTGCCAGCTCACCAGTCGGGACAGGGGGCTTTGAAGCAGATACGCAGTATTTT
TRBJ1-4 | TRBV11-2 | 13 | - | TRBD1 | CASNRGPEEKLFF | TGTGCCAGCAACAGGGGGCCAGAAGAAAAACTGTTTTTT
TRBJ2-2 | TRBV28 | 16 | - | TRBD1 | CASRSLGQANTGELFF | TGTGCCAGCAGGAGTCTGGGACAGGCGAACACCGGGGAGCTGTTTTTT
TRBJ2-2 | TRBV7-3 | 16 | - | - | CASSYAPAGADGELFF | TGTGCCAGCAGCTACGCTCCCGCAGGGGCGGACGGGGAGCTGTTTTTT
TRBJ1-2 | TRBV6-5 | 13 | few | - | CASSYRTGDGYTF | TGTGCCAGCAGTTACAGAACAGGAGATGGCTACACCTTC
TRBJ1-5 | TRBV4-1 | 14 | - | - | CASSQDPQGQPQHF | TGCGCCAGCAGCCAAGACCCCCAGGGTCAGCCCCAGCATTTT
TRBJ1-2 | TRBV4-3 | 14 | few | TRBD1 | CASSQGATGEGYTF | TGCGCCAGCAGCCAAGGGGCGACAGGGGAGGGCTACACCTTC
TRBJ1-1 | TRBV7-2 | 15 | few | TRBD1 | CASSVASTGDTEAFF | TGTGCCAGCAGCGTCGCCTCGACAGGGGATACTGAAGCTTTCTTT
TRBJ1-5 | TRBV28 | 15 | - | - | CASVRGGNSNQPQHF | TGTGCCAGCGTTAGGGGCGGGAATAGCAATCAGCCCCAGCATTTT
TRBJ1-4 | TRBV30 | 17 | - | TRBD1 | CAWMSGTGVTLNEKLFF | TGTGCCTGGATGTCCGGGACAGGGGTTACGCTTAATGAAAAACTGTTTTTT
TRBJ2-1 | TRBV9 | 15 | few | TRBD1 | CASSASLDRAGEQFF | TGTGCCAGCAGCGCTTCCTTAGACAGGGCGGGTGAGCAGTTCTTC
TRBJ2-1 | TRBV28 | 16 | few | TRBD1 | CASSLPAGQGKDEQFF | TGTGCCAGCAGTTTGCCCGCGGGACAGGGTAAAGATGAGCAGTTCTTC
TRBJ1-4 | TRBV29-1 | 11 | - | TRBD1 | CTALTGQKLFF | TGCACCGCACTGACAGGGCAAAAACTGTTTTTT
TRBJ2-3 | TRBV28 | 14 | - | - | CASSFASRWDTQYF | TGTGCCAGCAGTTTTGCTAGCCGTTGGGATACGCAGTATTTT
TRBJ2-4 | TRBV28 | 16 | few | - | CASSFQLPGTKNIQYF | TGTGCCAGCAGTTTTCAACTACCGGGGACCAAAAACATTCAGTACTTC
TRBJ1-6 | TRBV5-4 | 17 | many | TRBD1 | CASSLATGAGLNSPLHF | TGTGCCAGCAGCTTGGCTACAGGGGCCGGGCTCAATTCACCCCTCCACTTT
TRBJ1-1 | TRBV9 | 14 | many | - | CASSVTGKGTEAFF | TGTGCCAGCAGCGTAACAGGGAAAGGCACTGAAGCTTTCTTT
TRBJ1-5 | TRBV19 | 15 | - | TRBD1 | CASSLGTGSAQPQHF | TGTGCCAGTAGTCTAGGGACAGGGTCGGCTCAGCCCCAGCATTTT
TRBJ1-2 | TRBV6-5 | 12 | - | TRBD1 | CASSYDRDGYTF | TGTGCCAGCAGTTACGACAGGGATGGCTACACCTTC
TRBJ2-7 | TRBV7-2 | 14 | few | - | CASRSTEISYEQYF | TGTGCCAGCAGATCGACTGAGATATCCTACGAGCAGTACTTC
TRBJ2-5 | TRBV7-2 | 12 | - | - | CASSLPQETQYF | TGTGCCAGCAGTCTACCCCAAGAGACCCAGTACTTC
TRBJ1-2 | TRBV7-3 | 14 | - | TRBD1 | CASSPSTGGSGYTF | TGTGCCAGCAGCCCGTCTACAGGGGGCTCTGGCTACACCTTC
TRBJ1-1 | TRBV18 | 14 | - | - | CASSPNKMNTEAFF | TGTGCCAGCTCACCAAACAAGATGAACACTGAAGCTTTCTTT
TRBJ1-1 | TRBV6-5 | 13 | few | - | CASRKERDTEAFF | TGTGCCAGCAGAAAAGAGCGGGACACTGAAGCTTTCTTT
TRBJ2-7 | TRBV6-5 | 14 | - | TRBD1 | CASRVGQGPIEQYF | TGTGCCAGCAGGGTTGGACAGGGGCCCATCGAGCAGTACTTC
TRBJ2-5 | TRBV5-1 | 14 | few | - | CASSTSRELKTQYF | TGCGCCAGCAGCACTTCCCGGGAGCTCAAGACCCAGTACTTC
TRBJ1-2 | TRBV30 | 15 | few | - | CAWSGMTGGAYGYTF | TGTGCCTGGAGTGGTATGACGGGTGGGGCCTATGGCTACACCTTC
TRBJ2-7 | TRBV4-2 | 15 | - | - | CASSRLLTGDYEQYF | TGTGCCAGCAGCCGATTGCTGACGGGGGACTACGAGCAGTACTTC
TRBJ2-7 | TRBV28 | 14 | - | - | CASSDPSLRSEQYF | TGTGCCAGCAGTGATCCATCTCTGCGATCCGAGCAGTACTTC
TRBJ1-5 | TRBV4-3 | 14 | many | TRBD1 | CASSQGQGIQPQHF | TGCGCCAGCAGCCAAGGACAGGGCATTCAGCCCCAGCATTTT